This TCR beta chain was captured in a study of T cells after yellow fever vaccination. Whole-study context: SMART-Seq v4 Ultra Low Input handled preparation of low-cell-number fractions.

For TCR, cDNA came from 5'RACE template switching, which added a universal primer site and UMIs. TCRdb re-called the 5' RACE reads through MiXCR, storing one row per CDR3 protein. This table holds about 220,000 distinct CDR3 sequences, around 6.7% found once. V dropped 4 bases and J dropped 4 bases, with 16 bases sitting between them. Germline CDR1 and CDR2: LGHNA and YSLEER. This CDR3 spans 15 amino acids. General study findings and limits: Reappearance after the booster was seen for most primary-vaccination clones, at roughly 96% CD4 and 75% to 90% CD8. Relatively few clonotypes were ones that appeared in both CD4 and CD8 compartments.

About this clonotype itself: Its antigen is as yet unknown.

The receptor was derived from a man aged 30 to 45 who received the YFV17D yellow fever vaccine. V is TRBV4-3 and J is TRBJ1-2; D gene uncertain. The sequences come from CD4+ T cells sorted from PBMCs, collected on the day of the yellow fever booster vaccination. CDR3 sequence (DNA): TGCGCCAGCAGCCCAGGACTGAATCGGGGCTATGGCTACACCTTC. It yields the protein CASSPGLNRGYGYTF.